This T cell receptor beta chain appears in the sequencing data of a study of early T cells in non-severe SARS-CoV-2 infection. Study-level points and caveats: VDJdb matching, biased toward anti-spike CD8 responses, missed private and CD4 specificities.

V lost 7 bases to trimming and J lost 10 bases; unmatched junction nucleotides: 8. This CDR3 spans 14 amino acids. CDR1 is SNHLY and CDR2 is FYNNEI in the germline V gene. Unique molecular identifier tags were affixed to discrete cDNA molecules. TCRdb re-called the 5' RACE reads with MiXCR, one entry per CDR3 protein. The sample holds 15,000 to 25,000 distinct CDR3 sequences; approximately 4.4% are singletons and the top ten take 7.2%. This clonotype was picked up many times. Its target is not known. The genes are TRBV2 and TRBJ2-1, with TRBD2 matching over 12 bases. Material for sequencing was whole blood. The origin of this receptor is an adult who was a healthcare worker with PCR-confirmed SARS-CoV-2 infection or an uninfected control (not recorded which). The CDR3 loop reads CASTSGGAVREQFF. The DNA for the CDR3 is TGTGCCAGCACTAGCGGGGGGGCAGTTAGGGAGCAGTTCTTC.